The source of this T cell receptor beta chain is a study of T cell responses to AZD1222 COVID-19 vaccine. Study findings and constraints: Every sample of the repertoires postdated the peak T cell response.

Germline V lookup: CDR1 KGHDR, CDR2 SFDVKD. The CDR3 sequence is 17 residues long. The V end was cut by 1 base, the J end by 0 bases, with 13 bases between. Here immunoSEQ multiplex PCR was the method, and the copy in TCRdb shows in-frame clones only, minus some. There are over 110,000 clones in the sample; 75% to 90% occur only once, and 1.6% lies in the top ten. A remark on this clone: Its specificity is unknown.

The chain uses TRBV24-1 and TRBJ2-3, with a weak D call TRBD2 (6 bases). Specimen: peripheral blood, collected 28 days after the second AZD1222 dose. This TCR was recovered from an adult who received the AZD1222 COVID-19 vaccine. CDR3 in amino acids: CATSDFPLASSTDTQYF. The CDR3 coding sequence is TGTGCCACCAGTGATTTCCCGCTAGCGAGTAGCACAGATACGCAGTATTTT.